This entry describes one TCR beta chain. Its antigen is as yet unknown. The sample originates from a study of cytomegalovirus exposure and HLA in healthy donors. Whole-study findings and limits: Later, TCR association rates were found to vary by HLA locus, highest for DRB1 and lowest for HLA-C. An Asian-associated ancestry cluster reportedly showed fewer N-insertions than the roughly 700-donor mean in a later analysis.

This PCR relied on a set of 60 Vbeta primers and 13 Jbeta primers. In the original analysis: Unique TCR beta chains totaled some 80 million in a later count, with roughly 12 million of them shared. Sequencing was performed with immunoSEQ multiplex PCR; in TCRdb, only in-frame clones are kept and a portion is missing. For V, J and clone size, that table is used; D and trimming come from the DNA. The sample yields some 140,000 clones, roughly 80% seen once. Germline CDR1 is SGDLS and CDR2 is YYNGEE. CDR3 length: 14 residues. V lost 3 bases to trimming and J lost 11 bases; unmatched junction nucleotides: 6.

The sequencing input was PBMCs. The V call is TRBV9, the J call TRBJ1-6; 9 nucleotides line up with TRBD1. This TCR was sampled from a woman aged 50 to 60 in good health and CMV-seropositive. CDR3 sequence (DNA): TGTGCCAGCAGCGCCGGGACAGGGACAACACCCCTCCACTTT. It codes for CASSAGTGTTPLHF.